These T cell receptor beta chains were read from a single sample in a study of technical replicates of blood from several donors. Sequencing used immunoSEQ multiplex PCR; TCRdb keeps in-frame clones, though not all of them. The table includes tens of thousands of clones, 95% to 98% detected once. The sequenced sample consisted of T cells isolated from PBMCs. These receptors originate from a human donor in good health. Both conserved end residues are part of each CDR3. Each record gives: clone size, CDR3 length, V gene, J gene, D gene, CDR3 DNA, CDR3 protein. The D gene is left open where the match is weak. Size is omitted from some rows. Given values are once, few, many or a class for expanded clones.

abundance: .
len: 15
v_gene: TRBV5-1
j_gene: TRBJ2-3
d_gene: .
CDR3nt: TGCGCCAGCAGCCTCGGGAGCCCCTCCACAGATACGCAGTATTTT
CDR3aa: CASSLGSPSTDTQYF

abundance: .
len: 16
v_gene: TRBV5-6
j_gene: TRBJ2-3
d_gene: TRBD2
CDR3nt: TGTGCCAGCAGCTTGGGACTAGCGGGAGATGCAGATACGCAGTATTTT
CDR3aa: CASSLGLAGDADTQYF

abundance: .
len: 16
v_gene: TRBV11-2
j_gene: TRBJ2-1
d_gene: TRBD1
CDR3nt: TGTGCCAGCAGCTTATCCCCGGGACAGGGTTTATATGAGCAGTTCTTC
CDR3aa: CASSLSPGQGLYEQFF

abundance: .
len: 12
v_gene: TRBV27
j_gene: TRBJ1-1
d_gene: .
CDR3nt: TGTGCCAGCAGTAGGGGAGGCACTGAAGCTTTCTTT
CDR3aa: CASSRGGTEAFF

abundance: .
len: 15
v_gene: TRBV21-1
j_gene: TRBJ1-2
d_gene: .
CDR3nt: TGTGCCAGCAGCAACTTAAACACCTTTATATATGGCTACACCTTC
CDR3aa: CASSNLNTFIYGYTF

abundance: .
len: 15
v_gene: TRBV5-1
j_gene: TRBJ2-7
d_gene: .
CDR3nt: TGCGCCAGCAGCTTGGACGGGAGTGGAGACTACGAGCAGTACTTC
CDR3aa: CASSLDGSGDYEQYF

abundance: .
len: 15
v_gene: TRBV7-2
j_gene: TRBJ2-7
d_gene: .
CDR3nt: TGTGCCAGCAGCTTAGTGGGACAACATATTTACGAGCAGTACTTC
CDR3aa: CASSLVGQHIYEQYF

abundance: .
len: 14
v_gene: TRBV27
j_gene: TRBJ2-3
d_gene: TRBD2
CDR3nt: TGTGCCAGCAACGTCGGGAGGAGGGCAGATACGCAGTATTTT
CDR3aa: CASNVGRRADTQYF

abundance: .
len: 16
v_gene: TRBV9
j_gene: TRBJ2-3
d_gene: TRBD2
CDR3nt: TGTGCCAGCAGCGTAGTGGCGGGAGGGCCCACAGATACGCAGTATTTT
CDR3aa: CASSVVAGGPTDTQYF

abundance: .
len: 15
v_gene: TRBV7-2
j_gene: TRBJ1-2
d_gene: .
CDR3nt: TGTGCCAGCAGCTTAGCCAGGACGGAAGGGAGGGGCTACACCTTC
CDR3aa: CASSLARTEGRGYTF

abundance: .
len: 13
v_gene: TRBV6-6
j_gene: TRBJ1-1
d_gene: TRBD1
CDR3nt: TGTGCCAGCAGCCGACAGGGGGTCACTGAAGCTTTCTTT
CDR3aa: CASSRQGVTEAFF

abundance: .
len: 11
v_gene: TRBV6-1
j_gene: TRBJ1-1
d_gene: .
CDR3nt: TGTGCCAGTTTTCGGGGAGCTGAAGCTTTCTTT
CDR3aa: CASFRGAEAFF

abundance: once
len: 13
v_gene: TRBV29-1
j_gene: TRBJ2-7
d_gene: TRBD1
CDR3nt: TGCAGCGTTGAGGAACAGGGGCGGTACGAGCAGTACTTC
CDR3aa: CSVEEQGRYEQYF

abundance: .
len: 12
v_gene: TRBV7-2
j_gene: TRBJ2-5
d_gene: .
CDR3nt: TGTGCCAGCAGCCCGGGTAAAGAGACCCAGTACTTC
CDR3aa: CASSPGKETQYF

abundance: .
len: 13
v_gene: TRBV10-3
j_gene: TRBJ2-1
d_gene: .
CDR3nt: TGTGCCATCGTGAAGGACGGGAACAATGAGCAGTTCTTC
CDR3aa: CAIVKDGNNEQFF

abundance: .
len: 18
v_gene: TRBV7-2
j_gene: TRBJ2-2
d_gene: TRBD2
CDR3nt: TGTGCCAGCAGCTTAGGGTCTAGCGGGTATTCTAACACCGGGGAGCTGTTTTTT
CDR3aa: CASSLGSSGYSNTGELFF

abundance: .
len: 14
v_gene: TRBV19
j_gene: TRBJ2-7
d_gene: .
CDR3nt: TGTGCCAGCCGCTCCCTGAGAGAGGTGGACGAGCAGTACTTC
CDR3aa: CASRSLREVDEQYF

abundance: .
len: 14
v_gene: TRBV19
j_gene: TRBJ1-1
d_gene: TRBD1
CDR3nt: TGTGCCAGTAGCTACAGGGGCGGAAACACTGAAGCTTTCTTT
CDR3aa: CASSYRGGNTEAFF

abundance: once
len: 15
v_gene: TRBV4-3
j_gene: TRBJ2-1
d_gene: TRBD2
CDR3nt: TGCGCCAGCAGCCAAGATCGGGTACTAGCGGGGGCGGAGTTCTTC
CDR3aa: CASSQDRVLAGAEFF

abundance: .
len: 14
v_gene: TRBV27
j_gene: TRBJ2-6
d_gene: .
CDR3nt: TGTGCCAGCAGTCCCCTAGGGGTGGCCAACGTCCTGACTTTC
CDR3aa: CASSPLGVANVLTF

abundance: .
len: 13
v_gene: TRBV7-3
j_gene: TRBJ2-7
d_gene: .
CDR3nt: TGTGCCAGCAGAAGGGACTCTTCCTACGAGCAGTACTTC
CDR3aa: CASRRDSSYEQYF

abundance: once
len: 13
v_gene: TRBV29-1
j_gene: TRBJ1-2
d_gene: .
CDR3nt: TGCAGCGTTGAAACAGGGTCAGCTTATGGCTACACCTTC
CDR3aa: CSVETGSAYGYTF

abundance: .
len: 16
v_gene: TRBV9
j_gene: TRBJ2-1
d_gene: TRBD2
CDR3nt: TGTGCCAGCAGTCTAGCGGGGGTCCCATCCTACAATGAGCAGTTCTTC
CDR3aa: CASSLAGVPSYNEQFF

abundance: .
len: 11
v_gene: TRBV10-3
j_gene: TRBJ2-3
d_gene: .
CDR3nt: TGTGCCATCACGGGCACAGATACGCAGTATTTT
CDR3aa: CAITGTDTQYF

abundance: .
len: 17
v_gene: TRBV11-2
j_gene: TRBJ2-2
d_gene: TRBD2
CDR3nt: TGTGCCAGCAGCTTAAAGGGACTAGCGGGAGGGGACGGGGAGCTGTTTTTT
CDR3aa: CASSLKGLAGGDGELFF

abundance: .
len: 15
v_gene: TRBV11-2
j_gene: TRBJ1-1
d_gene: .
CDR3nt: TGTGCCAGCAGCTTAGATCAGTCTTATTACACTGAAGCTTTCTTT
CDR3aa: CASSLDQSYYTEAFF

abundance: .
len: 13
v_gene: TRBV7-2
j_gene: TRBJ1-2
d_gene: .
CDR3nt: TGTGCCAGCAGCTTAGGGACAGCCTATGGCTACACCTTC
CDR3aa: CASSLGTAYGYTF

abundance: .
len: 17
v_gene: TRBV4-3
j_gene: TRBJ2-2
d_gene: TRBD2
CDR3nt: TGCGCCAGCAGCCAAACGTTTTCTAGCGGGGGGACCGGGGAGCTGTTTTTT
CDR3aa: CASSQTFSSGGTGELFF

abundance: .
len: 14
v_gene: TRBV11-3
j_gene: TRBJ2-5
d_gene: .
CDR3nt: TGTGCCAGCAGCTTAGATCGAGCCTCCGAGACCCAGTACTTC
CDR3aa: CASSLDRASETQYF

abundance: .
len: 14
v_gene: TRBV18
j_gene: TRBJ2-7
d_gene: .
CDR3nt: TGTGCCAGCTCACTGCGGACTGCTAACTACGAGCAGTACTTC
CDR3aa: CASSLRTANYEQYF

abundance: .
len: 13
v_gene: TRBV6-1
j_gene: TRBJ2-5
d_gene: .
CDR3nt: TGTGCCATCGGCTGGCACAGGGTGGAGACCCAGTACTTC
CDR3aa: CAIGWHRVETQYF

abundance: .
len: 16
v_gene: TRBV11-1
j_gene: TRBJ2-1
d_gene: TRBD1
CDR3nt: TGTGCCAGCAGCCCTGCCAGGGGGTGGGCCTACAATGAGCAGTTCTTC
CDR3aa: CASSPARGWAYNEQFF

abundance: .
len: 15
v_gene: TRBV6-6
j_gene: TRBJ2-3
d_gene: TRBD2
CDR3nt: TGTGCCAGCAGTTACTCGAGCGGGAGAGGAGATACGCAGTATTTT
CDR3aa: CASSYSSGRGDTQYF

abundance: once
len: 12
v_gene: TRBV5-1
j_gene: TRBJ2-7
d_gene: TRBD2
CDR3nt: TGCGCCAGCAGGTCTAGCGGCTACGAGCAGTACTTC
CDR3aa: CASRSSGYEQYF

abundance: once
len: 15
v_gene: TRBV7-3
j_gene: TRBJ2-7
d_gene: .
CDR3nt: TGTGCCAGCAGCCGAGGTGTTGGAGGCGTCTACGAGCAGTACTTC
CDR3aa: CASSRGVGGVYEQYF

abundance: .
len: 12
v_gene: TRBV7-2
j_gene: TRBJ2-7
d_gene: .
CDR3nt: TGTGCCAGCAGCCTAATATACCCCGAGCAGTACTTC
CDR3aa: CASSLIYPEQYF

abundance: .
len: 14
v_gene: TRBV19
j_gene: TRBJ2-7
d_gene: .
CDR3nt: TGTGCCAGTAGTATAGATCCAACAGGGCTCGAGCAGTACTTC
CDR3aa: CASSIDPTGLEQYF

abundance: .
len: 14
v_gene: TRBV11-2
j_gene: TRBJ2-7
d_gene: .
CDR3nt: TGTGCCAGCAGCTCCCCACAGGGCCCCTACGAGCAGTACTTC
CDR3aa: CASSSPQGPYEQYF

abundance: .
len: 14
v_gene: TRBV18
j_gene: TRBJ1-1
d_gene: .
CDR3nt: TGTGCCAGCTCACCTGCCGGACAGAACACTGAAGCTTTCTTT
CDR3aa: CASSPAGQNTEAFF

abundance: .
len: 13
v_gene: TRBV6-5
j_gene: TRBJ2-1
d_gene: .
CDR3nt: TGTGCCAGCAGTTTCACGGGTACTAGTGAGCAGTTCTTC
CDR3aa: CASSFTGTSEQFF

abundance: .
len: 14
v_gene: TRBV11-3
j_gene: TRBJ1-1
d_gene: .
CDR3nt: TGTGCCAGCAGCTTAGTTGGGCAGGGAAGGAGAGCTTTCTTT
CDR3aa: CASSLVGQGRRAFF

abundance: .
len: 21
v_gene: TRBV2
j_gene: TRBJ1-3
d_gene: .
CDR3nt: TGTGCCAGCAGTCCCCAGGGAATGTTGGACATAATCGTTGCCTCTGGAAACACCATATATTTT
CDR3aa: CASSPQGMLDIIVASGNTIYF

abundance: .
len: 14
v_gene: TRBV5-4
j_gene: TRBJ2-7
d_gene: TRBD2
CDR3nt: TGTGCCAGCAGCTTAGCGGGAGGTATATACGAGCAGTACTTC
CDR3aa: CASSLAGGIYEQYF

abundance: once
len: 16
v_gene: TRBV28
j_gene: TRBJ2-2
d_gene: TRBD1
CDR3nt: TGTGCCAGCAGGTATTCCGGGACAGGGAACACCGGGGAGCTGTTTTTT
CDR3aa: CASRYSGTGNTGELFF

abundance: .
len: 12
v_gene: TRBV2
j_gene: TRBJ2-7
d_gene: .
CDR3nt: TGTGCCAGCAGCCGGGACACCTACGAGCAGTACTTC
CDR3aa: CASSRDTYEQYF

abundance: .
len: 17
v_gene: TRBV10-3
j_gene: TRBJ1-2
d_gene: TRBD1
CDR3nt: TGTGCCATCAGTGAGCCTACGGGACAGGGGATGGTCAGCGGCTACACCTTC
CDR3aa: CAISEPTGQGMVSGYTF

abundance: .
len: 11
v_gene: TRBV9
j_gene: TRBJ2-3
d_gene: .
CDR3nt: TGTGCCAGCAGCGCACAAGATACGCAGTATTTT
CDR3aa: CASSAQDTQYF

abundance: .
len: 16
v_gene: TRBV7-9
j_gene: TRBJ1-1
d_gene: TRBD1
CDR3nt: TGTGCCAGCAGCCGGGGACAGGGCGTAGTAGGCACTGAAGCTTTCTTT
CDR3aa: CASSRGQGVVGTEAFF

abundance: .
len: 12
v_gene: TRBV27
j_gene: TRBJ2-2
d_gene: .
CDR3nt: TGTGCCAGCAGCTTCCACACCGGGGAGCTGTTTTTT
CDR3aa: CASSFHTGELFF

abundance: .
len: 13
v_gene: TRBV6-5
j_gene: TRBJ1-1
d_gene: .
CDR3nt: TGTGCCAGCAGTTACCAGGGGTACACTGAAGCTTTCTTT
CDR3aa: CASSYQGYTEAFF

abundance: .
len: 14
v_gene: TRBV7-8
j_gene: TRBJ1-3
d_gene: TRBD1
CDR3nt: TGTGCCAGCAGCCCCGGGACAGGGGCCAACACCATATATTTT
CDR3aa: CASSPGTGANTIYF